Below are 17 T cell receptor beta chains sequenced from a single sample in a study of blood T cells in healthy people across ages. A second PCR of about 7 to 11 cycles used a sample-barcoded 5' primer and a J-beta primer mix. TCRdb independently ran MiXCR on the 5' RACE reads; one entry per CDR3 protein. Of 600,000 to 1,000,000 distinct CDR3 sequences in the sample, 20% to 25% are singletons; the top ten hold 3% to 4%. This sample was also put to use in a study of T cells of mothers and their children.

Sequencing was carried out using blood. Source of these receptors: a boy younger than 18 in good health.

This clonotype appeared a few times. The chain uses TRBV27 and TRBJ1-3, with D possibly matching TRBD1 (5 bases). From germline, CDR1 is MNHEY and CDR2 SMNVEV (reference sequence). The V gene lost 4 bases and the J gene lost 2 bases, with 9 bases spanning the gap. CDR3 size: 14 residues. CDR3 in DNA: TGTGCCAGCAGTTCCCTGGGGGCTGGAAACACCATATATTTT. This translates into CASSSLGAGNTIYF.

DNA for the CDR3: TGTGCCAGCAGCCTAAGGGCGGGGGAGCAGTTCTTC. The encoded protein is CASSLRAGEQFF. The chain combines TRBV3-1 with TRBJ2-1, with a weak D call TRBD2 (6 bases). Germline V CDR1 and CDR2: LGHDT, YNNKEL (reference sequence). The CDR3 is made up of 12 amino acids. The V end was cut by 4 bases, the J end by 10 bases, with 11 bases between.

The V and J genes are TRBV7-2 and TRBJ2-1; no clear D gene. The CDR3 runs to 13 residues. Trimming pared 5 bases from V and 7 bases from J, leaving 12 bases between. Germline values: CDR1 SGHTA, CDR2 FQGNSA. The CDR3 bases are TGTGCCAGCAGCCCCCAAGGGTGGAATGAGCAGTTCTTC. As protein: CASSPQGWNEQFF.

This clonotype came up a few times. The chain links TRBV7-8 to TRBJ2-1; the match to TRBD2 covers 9 bases. With 3 bases clipped from V and 7 bases from J, the junction kept 4 bases outside the gene matches. The CDR3 extends over 14 amino acids. Per the germline V gene, CDR1 is SGHVS and CDR2 is FQNEAQ. CDR3 region: CASSFLAGKNEQFF. The CDR3 coding sequence is TGTGCCAGCAGCTTTCTAGCGGGAAAGAATGAGCAGTTCTTC.

This clonotype was detected a few times. The V and J genes are TRBV7-2 and TRBJ2-1, with 7 bases that match TRBD2. The CDR3 is made up of 15 amino acids. Germline CDR1 and CDR2: SGHTA and FQGNSA. J lost 7 bases, V lost 2 bases, and 8 bases had no gene match. The CDR3 here is CASSLTAGSGNEQFF. DNA of the CDR3: TGTGCCAGCAGCTTAACAGCGGGATCTGGAAATGAGCAGTTCTTC.

The rearrangement joins TRBV7-9 to TRBJ2-2; 12 bases map to TRBD1. The CDR3 covers 16 residues. The V gene's germline CDR1 is SEHNR and CDR2 FQNEAQ (reference sequence). Trimming took 9 bases from V and 4 from J; bases not matched to a gene: 9. For the CDR3, the DNA is TGTGCCAGACCATCGGGGACAGGGGGCCTCACCGGGGAGCTGTTTTTT. Translating gives CARPSGTGGLTGELFF.

The rearrangement joins TRBV20-1 to TRBJ1-2; D is ambiguous. The CDR3 length is 13 residues. Germline CDR1 reads DFQATT; CDR2 reads SNEGSKA (reference sequence). V gave up 3 bases and J gave up 6 bases, with 14 bases separating them. CDR3 DNA: TGCAGTGCTAGTCTTCCCCCTGGGGATGGCTACACCTTC. Encoded protein: CSASLPPGDGYTF.

V and J are TRBV4-3 and TRBJ2-4; no firm D call. The CDR3 has 13 residues. Per the germline V gene, CDR1 is LGHNA and CDR2 is YSLEER. The V gene lost 0 bases and the J gene lost 7 bases, with 7 bases spanning the gap. CDR3 sequence: CASSQDQSNIQYF. The CDR3 nucleotides are TGCGCCAGCAGCCAAGATCAGTCGAACATTCAGTACTTC.

This chain uses TRBV6-5 with TRBJ2-2; D remains unclear. V shed 0 bases and J shed 4 bases, with 9 bases lying between them. This CDR3 contains 15 residues. Per germline, CDR1 MNHEY and CDR2 SVGAGI. The DNA of the CDR3 is TGTGCCAGCAGTTACTCGAGATCGGGCACCGGGGAGCTGTTTTTT. Amino acid sequence: CASSYSRSGTGELFF.

This clonotype is a singleton in its sample. Lacking the conserved final phenylalanine or tryptophan, this CDR3 likely reflects a read error. This chain uses TRBV12-3 or TRBV12-4 with TRBJ1-2; D ambiguous. The V gene lost 3 bases and the J gene lost 4 bases, with 15 bases spanning the gap. The CDR3 contains 15 residues. The CDR3 DNA is TGTGCCAGCAGTTTGGACGGGAAAGCCTCCTATGGCTACACCCTC. It encodes CASSLDGKASYGYTL.

The table lists this clonotype with many counts. This sequence joins TRBV4-3 and TRBJ1-4; no definite D call. V shed 0 bases and J shed 0 bases, with 11 bases lying between them. Germline V gene sequence: CDR1 LGHNA, CDR2 YSLEER. This CDR3 region has 17 residues. The CDR3 region has the DNA TGCGCCAGCAGCCAAGAATTTGGACGTGCAACTAATGAAAAACTGTTTTTT. Encoded protein: CASSQEFGRATNEKLFF.

The chain carries TRBV27 and TRBJ2-7, with D perhaps matching TRBD1 or TRBD2 (5 bases each). The CDR3 runs to 16 residues. Germline assignment: CDR1 MNHEY and CDR2 SMNVEV (reference sequence). Trimming left V 3 bases short and J 6 bases short, with 21 bases between. The CDR3 sequence: CASSFIWTGTVGEQYF. Written as DNA, the CDR3 is TGTGCCAGCAGTTTCATCTGGACGGGGACGGTAGGCGAGCAGTACTTC.

This clonotype was seen a handful of times. This chain uses TRBV5-1 with TRBJ1-1; 12 bases are shared with TRBD1. CDR1 SGHRS and CDR2 YFSETQ come from the germline V gene. The ends lost 4 bases at V and 10 bases at J; junction bases unmatched: 14. CDR3 length equals 16 residues. The DNA for the CDR3 is TGCGCCAGCAGCCGAGGGACAGGGGGCGCGGAGAATCGAGCTTTCTTT. Its translation: CASSRGTGGAENRAFF.

The chain uses TRBV20-1 and TRBJ2-3; D is perhaps TRBD2 (5 bases). V shed 0 bases and J shed 2 bases, with 12 bases lying between them. The CDR3 runs to 15 residues. Germline-derived CDR1 and CDR2 are DFQATT and SNEGSKA (reference sequence). The CDR3: CSARDSGVPTDTQYF. In nucleotides, the CDR3 is TGCAGTGCTAGAGATTCCGGGGTACCCACAGATACGCAGTATTTT.

CDR3 region: CASSRDRTYEQYV. As DNA, the CDR3 is TGTGCCAGCAGCCGGGACAGAACCTACGAGCAGTACGTC. The V gene is TRBV7-2, the J gene TRBJ2-7; 7 nucleotides align to TRBD1. V lost 5 bases and J lost 2; bases outside the gene matches: 3. The CDR3 is made up of 13 amino acids. From germline, CDR1 is SGHTA and CDR2 FQGNSA.

In this sample, this clonotype turned up a few times. V usage is TRBV9 and J usage is TRBJ2-4; D is possibly TRBD1 (6 bases). This CDR3 is 13 amino acids long. Trimming stripped 5 bases from V and 5 bases from J, with 11 bases between. CDR1 and CDR2 (germline): SGDLS, YYNGEE. The CDR3 region has the DNA TGTGCCAGCAGTGCAGGGGATCAAAACATTCAGTACTTC. Its translation is CASSAGDQNIQYF.

This clonotype has a handful of counts. The V call is TRBV4-2, the J call TRBJ2-7; the match to TRBD2 covers 9 bases. This CDR3 has 16 amino acids. Germline values: CDR1 LGHNA, CDR2 YNFKEQ. J gave up 1 base and V 4 bases, and 8 bases lay outside the gene matches. CDR3 nucleotide sequence: TGTGCCAGCAGCCCCTCTAGCGGGAAGGAGTCCTACGAGCAGTACTTC. Amino acid sequence: CASSPSSGKESYEQYF.